This TCR beta chain was observed in a study of blood T cell repertoires in COVID-19. Measured with immunoSEQ multiplex PCR; TCRdb has only the in-frame clones, and not every one. The data hold about 520,000 clones, with 70% to 90% observed a single time. The CDR3 is 15 residues long. V lost 1 base to trimming and J lost 7 bases; unmatched junction nucleotides: 10. Per germline, CDR1 SEHNR and CDR2 FQNEAQ (reference sequence). The sequence was collected from a human donor in a cohort sampled during active COVID-19. Input material: peripheral blood. The chain is built from TRBV7-9 and TRBJ2-7; 7 bases map to TRBD1. CDR3 sequence: CASSLVRGTFEEQYF. In DNA form, the CDR3 reads TGTGCCAGCAGCTTAGTCAGGGGGACCTTTGAAGAGCAGTACTTC. Looking up the rest from reference TRBV7-9 and TRBJ2-7 gives the full variable domain: DTGVSQNPRHKITKRGQNVTFRCDPISEHNRLYWYRQTLGQGPEFLTYFQNEAQLEKSRLLSDRFSAERPKGSFSTLEIQRTEQGDSAMYLCASSLVRGTFEEQYFGPGTRLTVT.